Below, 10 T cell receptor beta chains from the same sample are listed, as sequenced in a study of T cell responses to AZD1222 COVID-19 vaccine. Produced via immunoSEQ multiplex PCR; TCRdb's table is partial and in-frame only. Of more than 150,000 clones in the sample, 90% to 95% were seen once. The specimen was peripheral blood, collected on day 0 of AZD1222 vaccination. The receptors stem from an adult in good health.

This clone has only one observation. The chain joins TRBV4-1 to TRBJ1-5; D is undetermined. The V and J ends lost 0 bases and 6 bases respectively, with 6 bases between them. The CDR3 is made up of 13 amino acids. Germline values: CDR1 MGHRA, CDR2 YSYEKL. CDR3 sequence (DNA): TGCGCCAGCAGCCAAGAGGGCTCTCAGCCCCAGCATTTT. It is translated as CASSQEGSQPQHF.

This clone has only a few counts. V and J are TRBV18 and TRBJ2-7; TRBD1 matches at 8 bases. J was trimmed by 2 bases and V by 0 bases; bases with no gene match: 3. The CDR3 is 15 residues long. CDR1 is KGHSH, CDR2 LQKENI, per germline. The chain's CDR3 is CASSPPRQGPYEQYF. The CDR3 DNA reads TGTGCCAGCTCACCACCTCGACAGGGGCCCTACGAGCAGTACTTC.

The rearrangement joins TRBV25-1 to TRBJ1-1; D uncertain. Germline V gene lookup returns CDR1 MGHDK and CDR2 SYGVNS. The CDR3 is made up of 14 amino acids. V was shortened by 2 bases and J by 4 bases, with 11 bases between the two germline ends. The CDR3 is CASSETTRSTEAFF. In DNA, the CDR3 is TGTGCCAGCAGTGAAACGACGAGGAGCACTGAAGCTTTCTTT.

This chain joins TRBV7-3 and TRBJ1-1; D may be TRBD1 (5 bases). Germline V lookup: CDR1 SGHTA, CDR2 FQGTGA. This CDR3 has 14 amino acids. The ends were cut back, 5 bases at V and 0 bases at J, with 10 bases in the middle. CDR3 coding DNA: TGTGCCAGCAGCCCGGGGACGGTGAACACTGAAGCTTTCTTT. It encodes CASSPGTVNTEAFF.

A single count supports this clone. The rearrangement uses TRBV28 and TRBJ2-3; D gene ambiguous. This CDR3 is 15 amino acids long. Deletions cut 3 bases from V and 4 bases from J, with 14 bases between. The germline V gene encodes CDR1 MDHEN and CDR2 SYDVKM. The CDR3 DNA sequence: TGTGCCAGCAGTTTGTCCGCGCCGGCCTCAGATACGCAGTATTTT. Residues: CASSLSAPASDTQYF. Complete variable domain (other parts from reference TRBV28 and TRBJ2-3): DVKVTQSSRYLVKRTGEKVFLECVQDMDHENMFWYRQDPGLGLRLIYFSYDVKMKEKGDIPEGYSVSREKKERFSLILESASTNQTSMYLCASSLSAPASDTQYFGPGTRLTVL.

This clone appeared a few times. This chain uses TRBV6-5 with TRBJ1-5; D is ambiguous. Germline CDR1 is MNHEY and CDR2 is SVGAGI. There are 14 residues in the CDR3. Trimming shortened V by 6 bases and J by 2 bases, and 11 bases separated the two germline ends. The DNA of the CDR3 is TGTGCCAGCAGCGATTCCAGTGGCAATCAGCCCCAGCATTTT. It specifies CASSDSSGNQPQHF.

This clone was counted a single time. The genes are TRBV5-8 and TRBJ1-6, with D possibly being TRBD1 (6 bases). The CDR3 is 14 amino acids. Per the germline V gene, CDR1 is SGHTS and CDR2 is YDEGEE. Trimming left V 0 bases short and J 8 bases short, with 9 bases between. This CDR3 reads CASSLDRVYSPLHF. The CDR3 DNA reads TGTGCCAGCAGCTTGGACAGGGTTTATTCACCCCTCCACTTT.

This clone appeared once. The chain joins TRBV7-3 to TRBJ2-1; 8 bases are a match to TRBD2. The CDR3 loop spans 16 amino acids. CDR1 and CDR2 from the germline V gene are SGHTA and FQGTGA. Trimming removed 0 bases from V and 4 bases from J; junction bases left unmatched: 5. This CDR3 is CASSLTLVAGYNEQFF. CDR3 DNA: TGTGCCAGCAGCTTAACGTTGGTAGCGGGGTACAATGAGCAGTTCTTC.

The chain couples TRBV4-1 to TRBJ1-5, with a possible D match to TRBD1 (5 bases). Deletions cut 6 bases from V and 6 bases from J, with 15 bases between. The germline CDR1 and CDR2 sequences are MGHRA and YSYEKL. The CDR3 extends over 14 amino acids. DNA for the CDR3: TGCGCCAGCAGTCGTTTGGGGCAGGGTCAGCCCCAGCATTTT. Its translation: CASSRLGQGQPQHF.

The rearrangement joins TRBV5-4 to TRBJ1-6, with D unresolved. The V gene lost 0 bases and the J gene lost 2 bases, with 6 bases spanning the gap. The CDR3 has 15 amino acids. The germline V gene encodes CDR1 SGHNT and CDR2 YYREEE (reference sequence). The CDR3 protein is CASSLGTAYNSPLHF. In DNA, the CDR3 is TGTGCCAGCAGCTTGGGAACAGCCTATAATTCACCCCTCCACTTT. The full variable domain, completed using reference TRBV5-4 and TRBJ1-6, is ETGVTQSPTHLIKTRGQQVTLRCSSQSGHNTVSWYQQALGQGPQFIFQYYREEENGRGNFPPRFSGLQFPNYSSELNVNALELDDSALYLCASSLGTAYNSPLHFGNGTRLTVT.